The 22 T cell receptor beta chains in this list originate from one sample, sequenced in a study of T cell changes during pregnancy in multiple sclerosis. Libraries were prepared by immunoSEQ multiplex PCR; TCRdb keeps only in-frame clonotypes and omits some of them. The sample has some 55,000 clones; about 91% are singletons. Specimen: peripheral blood, collected after pregnancy. Receptors were obtained from a female donor in good health, enrolled as a control in a pregnancy study.

This rearrangement joins TRBV5-1 to TRBJ2-7, with D perhaps TRBD1 (5 bases). The CDR3 totals 15 residues. V shed 1 base and J shed 0 bases, with 11 bases lying between them. CDR1 and CDR2 (germline): SGHRS, YFSETQ. CDR3 DNA: TGCGCCAGCAGCTTGACCCAGGGCCCCTCCTACGAGCAGTACTTC. Translated, it gives CASSLTQGPSYEQYF.

The chain joins TRBV5-6 to TRBJ1-1, with 7 bases fitting TRBD1. The CDR3 is 15 residues long. V shed 1 base, J shed 9 bases, and the junction held 12 bases outside the gene matches. CDR1 is SGHDT and CDR2 is YYEEEE in the germline V gene. CDR3: CASSLLGTDREKAFF. For the CDR3, the DNA is TGTGCCAGCAGCTTGCTGGGGACTGACAGGGAGAAAGCTTTCTTT.

The rearrangement joins TRBV28 to TRBJ1-1; D not resolved. The germline V and J ends were trimmed by 5 bases and 6 bases, with 10 bases remaining between them. The germline CDR1 and CDR2 sequences are MDHEN and SYDVKM. CDR3 length: 12 residues. In DNA form, the CDR3 reads TGTGCCAGCAGTCGTCCCCGTCCTGAAGCTTTCTTT. Translated: CASSRPRPEAFF. The variable domain in full, with the rest retrieved from reference TRBV28 and TRBJ1-1, is DVKVTQSSRYLVKRTGEKVFLECVQDMDHENMFWYRQDPGLGLRLIYFSYDVKMKEKGDIPEGYSVSREKKERFSLILESASTNQTSMYLCASSRPRPEAFFGQGTRLTVV.

CDR3 in DNA: TGTGCCACCAGCAGAGGGGGGGACGGCTATGGCTACACCTTC. Translation: CATSRGGDGYGYTF. V is TRBV15 and J is TRBJ1-2; perhaps TRBD1 as D (5 bases). V was cut by 1 base and J by 4 bases, with 10 bases left in between. Looked up from germline, CDR1 is LNHNV and CDR2 is YYDKDF (reference sequence). The length of the CDR3 is 14 residues.

The chain is built from TRBV11-2 and TRBJ1-2, with 7 bases aligning to TRBD1. Germline CDR1 reads SGHAT; CDR2 reads FQNNGV. Trimming took 5 bases from V and 12 from J; bases not matched to a gene: 27. CDR3 length: 18 amino acids. The CDR3 loop reads CASSAYPLQSQGFGRDTF. For the CDR3, the DNA is TGTGCCAGCAGCGCATATCCGTTACAGTCACAGGGGTTTGGCCGTGACACCTTC.

This clone was seen a single time. The chain is built from TRBV27 and TRBJ2-7; D uncertain. Germline loops: CDR1 MNHEY, CDR2 SMNVEV (reference sequence). CDR3 size: 13 residues. V lost 4 bases and J 7 bases, leaving 14 bases between the germline ends. The CDR3 loop reads CASSSSSEAEQYF. The CDR3 coding sequence is TGTGCCAGCAGTTCATCAAGTGAAGCAGAGCAGTACTTC.

The chain links TRBV7-6 to TRBJ2-4, with D perhaps matching TRBD2 (7 bases). Trimming shortened V by 4 bases and J by 9 bases, and 16 bases separated the two germline ends. The CDR3 is 14 amino acids. The germline V gene has CDR1 SGHVS and CDR2 FNYEAQ. The CDR3 nucleotides are TGTGCCAGCAGCTCAGGTCGGGGGGCCTCCATTCAGTACTTC. It codes for CASSSGRGASIQYF.

This chain links TRBV7-9 with TRBJ1-1, with TRBD1 identical over 7 bases. Germline CDR1 and CDR2: SEHNR and FQNEAQ (reference sequence). V trimming: 7 bases; J trimming: 2 bases; junction bases outside the gene matches: 4. This CDR3 spans 13 amino acids. CDR3 in amino acids: CASIAGGNTEAFF. The CDR3 DNA reads as TGTGCCAGCATAGCAGGGGGAAACACTGAAGCTTTCTTT.

The gene calls are TRBV2 and TRBJ2-5; D is unresolved. The CDR3 loop spans 18 amino acids. CDR1 and CDR2 from the germline V gene are SNHLY and FYNNEI. V lost 7 bases to trimming and J lost 5 bases, with 29 bases between them. The CDR3 nucleotides are TGTGCCAGCACCCGCACCCCCCCAAACTGGGCCAATGGGGAGACCCAGTACTTC. This encodes CASTRTPPNWANGETQYF.

The gene calls are TRBV5-4 and TRBJ1-2, with 8 bases that match TRBD1. CDR1 is SGHNT, CDR2 YYREEE, per germline (reference sequence). After removal of 0 bases from V and 7 bases from J, the junction contained 5 bases not matched to a gene. The CDR3 runs to 14 residues. In DNA, the CDR3 is TGTGCCAGCAGCTTGGCCGGACAGGGCCTTGGCTACACCTTC. Translated: CASSLAGQGLGYTF.

J is TRBJ2-1 and V is TRBV5-1, with no clear D. Trimming took off 2 bases at V and 5 bases at J, with 8 bases between the two ends. This CDR3 has 13 residues. Germline V gene lookup returns CDR1 SGHRS and CDR2 YFSETQ. CDR3 in amino acids: CASSFDADNEQFF. The CDR3 DNA reads TGCGCCAGCAGCTTTGACGCGGACAATGAGCAGTTCTTC.

This chain links TRBV19 with TRBJ2-7; 7 bases are a match to TRBD2. This CDR3 has 14 residues. V shed 6 bases, J shed 3 bases, and the junction held 8 bases outside the gene matches. In germline, CDR1 is LNHDA, CDR2 SQIVND (reference sequence). CDR3: CASRRAGRSYEQYF. CDR3 coding DNA: TGTGCCAGTAGACGAGCGGGGAGGAGCTACGAGCAGTACTTC. Supplemented by reference TRBV19 and TRBJ2-7, the full variable domain reads DGGITQSPKYLFRKEGQNVTLSCEQNLNHDAMYWYRQDPGQGLRLIYYSQIVNDFQKGDIAEGYSVSREKKESFPLTVTSAQKNPTAFYLCASRRAGRSYEQYFGPGTRLTVT.

This chain joins TRBV28 and TRBJ2-3, with D possibly being TRBD1 (6 bases). CDR1 is MDHEN and CDR2 is SYDVKM in the germline V gene. The CDR3 has 14 amino acids. V was shortened by 3 bases and J by 2 bases, with 9 bases between the two germline ends. The CDR3, as DNA: TGTGCCAGCAGTTTGGACAGCTCCACAGATACGCAGTATTTT. Amino acids: CASSLDSSTDTQYF.

J is TRBJ2-7 and V is TRBV27; TRBD1 aligns across 9 bases. The germline V gene encodes CDR1 MNHEY and CDR2 SMNVEV (reference sequence). This CDR3 spans 15 amino acids. V trimming: 5 bases; J trimming: 0 bases; junction bases outside the gene matches: 5. The CDR3, as DNA: TGTGCCAGCAGTACTCCGGACAGGGGCTCCTACGAGCAGTACTTC. Protein: CASSTPDRGSYEQYF.

This chain uses TRBV28 with TRBJ1-2; a possible D gene is TRBD1 (6 bases). The ends were cut back, 5 bases at V and 7 bases at J, with 23 bases in the middle. CDR3 size: 16 residues. Per germline, CDR1 MDHEN and CDR2 SYDVKM. The CDR3 is CASSQPRDTRYFGYTF. The CDR3 DNA sequence: TGTGCCAGCAGTCAACCTCGGGACACGCGATACTTTGGCTACACCTTC.

The chain employs TRBV19 and TRBJ1-1; 10 bases line up with TRBD1. Trimming removed 6 bases from V and 5 bases from J; junction bases left unmatched: 6. CDR1 is LNHDA and CDR2 is SQIVND in the germline V gene (reference sequence). This CDR3 is 14 amino acids long. CDR3 region: CASSWTGGITEAFF. The CDR3 bases are TGTGCCAGTAGCTGGACAGGGGGTATAACTGAAGCTTTCTTT.

The rearrangement links TRBV25-1 to TRBJ1-1; tentative D call: TRBD1 (5 bases). V lost 4 bases to trimming and J lost 4 bases, with 25 bases between them. CDR1 MGHDK and CDR2 SYGVNS come from the germline V gene. The CDR3 extends over 18 amino acids. The CDR3 sequence is CASSADARSGYTGTEAFF. For the CDR3, the DNA is TGTGCCAGCAGTGCCGATGCTCGCTCAGGGTACACGGGCACTGAAGCTTTCTTT.

The rearrangement uses TRBV9 and TRBJ2-3, with 7 nucleotides matching TRBD1. The CDR3 is 15 residues long. After removal of 3 bases from V and 9 bases from J, the junction contained 13 bases not matched to a gene. Germline-derived CDR1 and CDR2 are SGDLS and YYNGEE. CDR3 protein: CASSASSRGRNTQYF. CDR3 nucleotide sequence: TGTGCCAGCAGCGCAAGTTCGAGGGGGCGTAACACGCAGTATTTT.

V gene TRBV6-5 combines with J gene TRBJ1-1; D remains unclear. Trimming removed 6 bases from V and 4 bases from J, with 18 bases in between. Germline V gene sequence: CDR1 MNHEY, CDR2 SVGAGI. CDR3 length: 15 amino acids. CDR3 protein: CASSRASTGSTEAFF. DNA for the CDR3: TGTGCCAGCAGCCGGGCCTCCACGGGGTCCACTGAAGCTTTCTTT.

V and J are TRBV7-8 and TRBJ2-3; 12 nucleotides agree with TRBD2. The CDR3 spans 20 residues. V gave up 1 base and J gave up 0 bases; unmatched junction bases: 11. The germline V gene has CDR1 SGHVS and CDR2 FQNEAQ. For the CDR3, the DNA is TGTGCCAGCAGCTTAGAACTAGCGGGGGGTATCATTACTAGCACAGATACGCAGTATTTT. Its protein product is CASSLELAGGIITSTDTQYF.

This chain connects TRBV18 to TRBJ1-2; D gene uncertain. The V gene lost 3 bases and the J gene lost 0 bases, with 11 bases spanning the gap. Per the germline V gene, CDR1 is KGHSH and CDR2 is LQKENI. The CDR3 length is 15 residues. CDR3 coding DNA: TGTGCCAGCTCACCTTTCAGCGGATCTAACTATGGCTACACCTTC. Protein product: CASSPFSGSNYGYTF.

This sequence joins TRBV28 and TRBJ1-6; TRBD1 is a possible D gene (6 bases). This CDR3 is built from 12 residues. The ends were cut back, 6 bases at V and 8 bases at J, with 8 bases in the middle. The germline CDR1 and CDR2 sequences are MDHEN and SYDVKM. CDR3 residues: CASRDRYSPLHF. CDR3 DNA: TGTGCCAGCAGAGACAGGTATTCACCCCTCCACTTT. Full variable domain (rest looked up from reference TRBV28 and TRBJ1-6): DVKVTQSSRYLVKRTGEKVFLECVQDMDHENMFWYRQDPGLGLRLIYFSYDVKMKEKGDIPEGYSVSREKKERFSLILESASTNQTSMYLCASRDRYSPLHFGNGTRLTVT.